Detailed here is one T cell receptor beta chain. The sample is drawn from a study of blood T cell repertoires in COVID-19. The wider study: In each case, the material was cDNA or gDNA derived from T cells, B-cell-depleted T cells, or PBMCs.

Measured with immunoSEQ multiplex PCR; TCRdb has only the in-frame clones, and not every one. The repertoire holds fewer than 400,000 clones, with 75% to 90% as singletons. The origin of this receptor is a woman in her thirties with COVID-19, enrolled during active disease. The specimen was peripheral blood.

The CDR3 region is CASSLGTSGSGNEQYF. The CDR3 region has the DNA TGTGCCAGCAGCCTAGGGACTAGCGGGAGCGGCAACGAGCAGTACTTC. V and J are TRBV7-6 and TRBJ2-7, with 14 positions matching TRBD2. The CDR3 length is 16 residues. Germline V gives CDR1 SGHVS, CDR2 FNYEAQ. V was pared by 5 bases and J by 5 bases, with 8 bases of the junction left unmatched.